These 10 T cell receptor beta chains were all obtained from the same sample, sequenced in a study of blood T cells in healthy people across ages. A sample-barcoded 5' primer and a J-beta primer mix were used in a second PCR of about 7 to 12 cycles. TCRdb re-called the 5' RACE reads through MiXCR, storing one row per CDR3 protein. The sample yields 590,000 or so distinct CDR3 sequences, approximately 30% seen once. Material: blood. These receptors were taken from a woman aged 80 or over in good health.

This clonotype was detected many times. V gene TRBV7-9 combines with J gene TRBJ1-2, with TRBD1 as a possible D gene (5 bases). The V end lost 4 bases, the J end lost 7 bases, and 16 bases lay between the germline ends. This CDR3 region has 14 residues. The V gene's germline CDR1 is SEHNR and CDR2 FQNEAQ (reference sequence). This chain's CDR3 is CASSWTGTTGGYTF. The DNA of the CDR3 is TGTGCCAGCAGCTGGACCGGGACGACGGGTGGCTACACCTTC.

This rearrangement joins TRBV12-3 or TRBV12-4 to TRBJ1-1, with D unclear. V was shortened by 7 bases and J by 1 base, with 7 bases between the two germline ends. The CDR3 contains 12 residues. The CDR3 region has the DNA TGTGCCAGCACCTGGACGAACACTGAAGCTTTCTTT. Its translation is CASTWTNTEAFF.

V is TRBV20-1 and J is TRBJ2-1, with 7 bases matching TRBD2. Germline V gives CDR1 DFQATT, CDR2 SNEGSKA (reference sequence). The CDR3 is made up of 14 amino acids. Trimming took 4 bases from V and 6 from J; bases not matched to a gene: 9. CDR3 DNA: TGCAGTGCTAACACGGGGGGAACTGTCAATGAGCAGTTCTTC. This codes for CSANTGGTVNEQFF.

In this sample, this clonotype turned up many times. CDR3 in amino acids: CASSRFLGGSSYNEQFF. CDR3 DNA: TGTGCCAGCAGCCGCTTCCTCGGGGGGAGCTCCTACAATGAGCAGTTCTTC. The V and J genes are TRBV7-2 and TRBJ2-1, with 7 bases aligning to TRBD2. The germline gives CDR1 SGHTA, CDR2 FQGNSA. This CDR3 region has 17 residues. The J segment lost 0 bases and the V segment lost 5 bases, leaving 10 bases of the junction unmatched. The full variable domain, its missing parts supplied by reference TRBV7-2 and TRBJ2-1, is GAGVSQSPSNKVTEKGKDVELRCDPISGHTALYWYRQSLGQGLEFLIYFQGNSAPDKSGLPSDRFSAERTGGSVSTLTIQRTQQEDSAVYLCASSRFLGGSSYNEQFFGPGTRLTVL.

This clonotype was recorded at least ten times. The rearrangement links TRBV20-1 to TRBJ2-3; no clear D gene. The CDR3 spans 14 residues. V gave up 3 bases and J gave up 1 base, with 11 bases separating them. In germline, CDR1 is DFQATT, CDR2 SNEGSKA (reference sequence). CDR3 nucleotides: TGCAGTGCTAGGTCGGAGTCTGGCACAGATACGCAGTATTTT. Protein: CSARSESGTDTQYF.

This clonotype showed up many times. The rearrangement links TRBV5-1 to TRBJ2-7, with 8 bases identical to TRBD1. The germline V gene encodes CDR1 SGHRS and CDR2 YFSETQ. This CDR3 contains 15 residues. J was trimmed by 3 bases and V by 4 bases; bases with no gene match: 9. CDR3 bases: TGCGCCAGCAGCGTGACCGGACAGGGAAGCTACGAGCAGTACTTC. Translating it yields CASSVTGQGSYEQYF. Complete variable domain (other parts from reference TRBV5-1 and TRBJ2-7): KAGVTQTPRYLIKTRGQQVTLSCSPISGHRSVSWYQQTPGQGLQFLFEYFSETQRNKGNFPGRFSGRQFSNSRSEMNVSTLELGDSALYLCASSVTGQGSYEQYFGPGTRLTVT.

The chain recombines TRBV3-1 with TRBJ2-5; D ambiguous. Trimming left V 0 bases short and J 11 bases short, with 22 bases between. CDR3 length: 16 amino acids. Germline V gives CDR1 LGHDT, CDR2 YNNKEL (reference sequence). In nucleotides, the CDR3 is TGTGCCAGCAGCCAAGAAGGGAATACTCCCTACAATGAGCAGTACTTC. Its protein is CASSQEGNTPYNEQYF.

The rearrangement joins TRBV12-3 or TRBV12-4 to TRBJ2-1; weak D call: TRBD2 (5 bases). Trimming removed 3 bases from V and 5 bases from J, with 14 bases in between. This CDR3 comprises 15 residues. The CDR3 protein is CASSFPLGMNNEQFF. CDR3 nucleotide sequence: TGTGCCAGCAGTTTCCCTCTCGGGATGAACAATGAGCAGTTCTTC.

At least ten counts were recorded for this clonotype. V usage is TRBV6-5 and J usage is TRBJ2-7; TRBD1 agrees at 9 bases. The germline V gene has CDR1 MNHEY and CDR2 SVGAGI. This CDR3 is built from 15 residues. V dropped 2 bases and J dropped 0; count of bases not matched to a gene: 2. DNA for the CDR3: TGTGCCAGCAGTTACCGGGACAGGGCCTCCTACGAGCAGTACTTC. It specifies CASSYRDRASYEQYF.

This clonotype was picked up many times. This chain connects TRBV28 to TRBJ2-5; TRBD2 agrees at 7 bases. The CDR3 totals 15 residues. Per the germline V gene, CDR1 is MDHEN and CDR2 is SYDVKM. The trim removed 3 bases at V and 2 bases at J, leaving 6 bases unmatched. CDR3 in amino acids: CASSFIRGGQETQYF. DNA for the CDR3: TGTGCCAGCAGTTTCATTCGGGGAGGGCAAGAGACCCAGTACTTC.